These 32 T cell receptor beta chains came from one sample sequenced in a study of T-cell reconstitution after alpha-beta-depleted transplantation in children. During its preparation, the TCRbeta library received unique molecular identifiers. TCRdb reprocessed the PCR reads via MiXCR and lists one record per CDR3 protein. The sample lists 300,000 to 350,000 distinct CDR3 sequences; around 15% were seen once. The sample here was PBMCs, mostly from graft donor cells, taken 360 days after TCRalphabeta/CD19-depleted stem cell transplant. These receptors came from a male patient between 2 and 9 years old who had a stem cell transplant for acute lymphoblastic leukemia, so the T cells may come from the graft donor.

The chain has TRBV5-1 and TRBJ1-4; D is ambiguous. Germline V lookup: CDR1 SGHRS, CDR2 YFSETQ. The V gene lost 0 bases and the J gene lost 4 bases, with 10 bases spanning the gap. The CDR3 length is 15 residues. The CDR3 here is CASSLGGGRNEKLFF. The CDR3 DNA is TGCGCCAGCAGCTTGGGCGGTGGGCGTAATGAAAAACTGTTTTTT.

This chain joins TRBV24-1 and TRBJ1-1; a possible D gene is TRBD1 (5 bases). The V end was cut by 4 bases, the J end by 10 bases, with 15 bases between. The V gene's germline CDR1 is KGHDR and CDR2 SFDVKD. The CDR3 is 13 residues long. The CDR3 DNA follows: TGTGCCACCAGTGAGACCGGACACGTTGGAGCTTTCTTT. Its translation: CATSETGHVGAFF.

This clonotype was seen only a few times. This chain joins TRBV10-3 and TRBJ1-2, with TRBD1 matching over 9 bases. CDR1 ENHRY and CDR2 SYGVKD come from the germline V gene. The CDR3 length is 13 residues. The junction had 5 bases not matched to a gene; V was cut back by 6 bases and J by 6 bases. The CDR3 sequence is CAIRPTGGDGYTF. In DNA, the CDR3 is TGTGCCATCAGACCTACAGGGGGCGATGGCTACACCTTC.

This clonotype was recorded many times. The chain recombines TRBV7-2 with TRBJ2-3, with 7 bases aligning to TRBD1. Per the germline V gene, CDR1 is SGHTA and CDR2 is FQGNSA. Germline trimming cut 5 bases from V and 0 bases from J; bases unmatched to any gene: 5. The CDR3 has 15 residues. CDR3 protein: CASSMGQLSTDTQYF. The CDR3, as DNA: TGTGCCAGCAGCATGGGACAGCTGAGCACAGATACGCAGTATTTT.

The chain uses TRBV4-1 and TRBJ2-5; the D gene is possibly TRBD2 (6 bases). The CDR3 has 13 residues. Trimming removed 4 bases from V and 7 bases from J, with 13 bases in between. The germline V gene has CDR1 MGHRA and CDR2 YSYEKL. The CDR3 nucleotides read TGCGCCAGCAGCCCGGGGGTACCCCGGACCCAGTACTTC. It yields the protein CASSPGVPRTQYF.

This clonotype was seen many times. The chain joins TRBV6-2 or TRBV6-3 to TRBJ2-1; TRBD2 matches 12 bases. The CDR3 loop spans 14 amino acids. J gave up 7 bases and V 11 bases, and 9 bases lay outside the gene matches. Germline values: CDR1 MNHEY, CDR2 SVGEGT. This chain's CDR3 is CAGSGTSGLNEQFF. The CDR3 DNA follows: TGTGCCGGCTCCGGGACTAGCGGGTTGAATGAGCAGTTCTTC.

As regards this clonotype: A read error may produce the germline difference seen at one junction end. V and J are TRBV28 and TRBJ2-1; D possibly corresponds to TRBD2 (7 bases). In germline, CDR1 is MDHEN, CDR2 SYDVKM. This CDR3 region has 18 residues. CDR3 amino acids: CAISFSAWGGGSYNEQFF. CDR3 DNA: TGTGCCATCAGTTTTTCAGCCTGGGGGGGCGGCTCCTACAATGAGCAGTTCTTC.

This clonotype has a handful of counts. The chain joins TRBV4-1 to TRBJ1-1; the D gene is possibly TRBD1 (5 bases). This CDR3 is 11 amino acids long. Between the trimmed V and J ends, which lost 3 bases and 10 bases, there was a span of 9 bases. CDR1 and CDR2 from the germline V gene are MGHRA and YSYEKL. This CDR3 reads CASSQRGAAFF. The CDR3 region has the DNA TGCGCCAGCAGCCAGAGGGGTGCAGCTTTCTTT.

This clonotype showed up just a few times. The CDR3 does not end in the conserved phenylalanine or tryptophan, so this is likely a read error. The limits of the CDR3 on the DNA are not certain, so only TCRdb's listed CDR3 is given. The CDR3 protein is CASSLGRTGTPVRL. The chain links TRBV7-8 to TRBJ2-7; the D call in the table, TRBD1, was not verified against the DNA. Termini included, the CDR3 measures 14 amino acids. The V gene's germline CDR1 is SGHVS and CDR2 FQNEAQ.

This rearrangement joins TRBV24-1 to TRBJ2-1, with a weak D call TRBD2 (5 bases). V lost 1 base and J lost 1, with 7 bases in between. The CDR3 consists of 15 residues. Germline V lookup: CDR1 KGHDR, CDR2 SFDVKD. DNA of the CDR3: TGTGCCACCAGTGATTTCAGGACTTCCTACAATGAGCAGTTCTTC. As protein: CATSDFRTSYNEQFF.

DNA for the CDR3: TGCAGTGCTCCATCGACAGGTCGGCGGGTAGTGGCTGAAGCTTTCTTT. It is translated as CSAPSTGRRVVAEAFF. This chain joins TRBV20-1 and TRBJ1-1; weak D call: TRBD1 (6 bases). This CDR3 has 16 residues. Trimming left V 5 bases short and J 6 bases short, with 25 bases between. Germline loops: CDR1 DFQATT, CDR2 SNEGSKA (reference sequence).

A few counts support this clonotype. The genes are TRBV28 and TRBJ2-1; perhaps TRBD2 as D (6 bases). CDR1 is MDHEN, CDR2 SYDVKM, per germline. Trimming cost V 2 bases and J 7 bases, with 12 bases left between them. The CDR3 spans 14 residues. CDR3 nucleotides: TGTGCCAGCAGTTTAAGGAGGGTGGGGAATGAGCAGTTCTTC. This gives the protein CASSLRRVGNEQFF.

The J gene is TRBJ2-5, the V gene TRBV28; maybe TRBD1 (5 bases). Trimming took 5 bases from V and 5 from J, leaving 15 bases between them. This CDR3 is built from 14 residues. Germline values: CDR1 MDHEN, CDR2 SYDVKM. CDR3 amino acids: CASSPPLTDETQYF. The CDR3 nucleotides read TGTGCCAGCAGTCCCCCCTTGACAGACGAGACCCAGTACTTC.

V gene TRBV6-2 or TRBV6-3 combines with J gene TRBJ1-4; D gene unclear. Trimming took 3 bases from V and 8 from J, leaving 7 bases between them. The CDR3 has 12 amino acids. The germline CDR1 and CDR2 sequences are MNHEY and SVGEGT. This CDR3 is CASSYWTEKLFF. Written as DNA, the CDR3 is TGTGCCAGCAGTTATTGGACGGAAAAACTGTTTTTT.

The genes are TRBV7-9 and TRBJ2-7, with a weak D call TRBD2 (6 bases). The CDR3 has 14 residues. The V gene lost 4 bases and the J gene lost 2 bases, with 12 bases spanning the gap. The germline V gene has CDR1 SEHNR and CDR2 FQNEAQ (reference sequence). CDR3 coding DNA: TGTGCCAGCAGCTCGGGACTCTCAGCCTACGAGCAGTACTTC. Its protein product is CASSSGLSAYEQYF.

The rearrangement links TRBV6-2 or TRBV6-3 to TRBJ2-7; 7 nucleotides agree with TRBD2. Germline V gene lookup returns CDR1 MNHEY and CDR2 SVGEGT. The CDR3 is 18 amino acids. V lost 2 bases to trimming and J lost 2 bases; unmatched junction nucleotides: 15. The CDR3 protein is CASSYVPTPTGRPYEQYF. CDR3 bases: TGTGCCAGCAGTTACGTTCCAACTCCAACCGGGAGGCCCTACGAGCAGTACTTC.

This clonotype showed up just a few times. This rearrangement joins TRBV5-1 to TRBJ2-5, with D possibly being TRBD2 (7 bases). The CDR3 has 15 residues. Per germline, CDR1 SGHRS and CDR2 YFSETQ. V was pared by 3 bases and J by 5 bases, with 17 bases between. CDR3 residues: CASSSMTGGAETQYF. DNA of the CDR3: TGCGCCAGCAGCTCCATGACGGGGGGCGCGGAGACCCAGTACTTC.

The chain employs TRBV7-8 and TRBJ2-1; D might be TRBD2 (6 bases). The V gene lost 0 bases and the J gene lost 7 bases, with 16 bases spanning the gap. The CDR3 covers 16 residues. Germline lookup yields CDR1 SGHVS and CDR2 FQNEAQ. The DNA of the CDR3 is TGTGCCAGCAGCTTAGCGTATGGGGCAGGGAGGAATGAGCAGTTCTTC. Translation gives CASSLAYGAGRNEQFF.

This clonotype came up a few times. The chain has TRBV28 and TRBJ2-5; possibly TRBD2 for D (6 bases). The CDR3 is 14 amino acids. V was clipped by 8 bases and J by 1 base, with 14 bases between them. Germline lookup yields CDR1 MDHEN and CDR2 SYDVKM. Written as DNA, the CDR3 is TGTGCCAGCCGTAGAGGCGGGGTCCAAGAGACCCAGTACTTC. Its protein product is CASRRGGVQETQYF.

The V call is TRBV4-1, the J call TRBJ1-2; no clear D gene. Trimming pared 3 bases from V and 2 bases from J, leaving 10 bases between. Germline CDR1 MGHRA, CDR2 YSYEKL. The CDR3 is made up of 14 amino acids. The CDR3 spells CASSQPAMNYGYTF. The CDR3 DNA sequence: TGCGCCAGCAGCCAGCCGGCAATGAACTATGGCTACACCTTC.

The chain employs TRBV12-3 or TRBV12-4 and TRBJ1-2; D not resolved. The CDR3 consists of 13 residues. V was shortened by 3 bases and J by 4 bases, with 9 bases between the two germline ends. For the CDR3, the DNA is TGTGCCAGCAGTTTCCCGGGTCGCTATGGCTACACCTTC. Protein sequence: CASSFPGRYGYTF.

CDR3 DNA sequence: TGTGCCAGTAGTATAGATATAAGCCTAGCGGGAGGGTACTACAATGAGCAGTTCTTC. This encodes CASSIDISLAGGYYNEQFF. The chain uses TRBV19 and TRBJ2-1, with TRBD2 identical over 12 bases. The CDR3 loop spans 19 amino acids. J gave up 3 bases and V 0 bases, and 9 bases lay outside the gene matches. CDR1 is LNHDA and CDR2 is SQIVND in the germline V gene (reference sequence).

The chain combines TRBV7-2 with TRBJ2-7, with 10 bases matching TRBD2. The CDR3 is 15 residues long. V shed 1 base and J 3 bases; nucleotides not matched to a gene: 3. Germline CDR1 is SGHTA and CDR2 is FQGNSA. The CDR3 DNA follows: TGTGCCAGCAGCTTAGGGACTAGCGGCCTCTACGAGCAGTACTTC. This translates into CASSLGTSGLYEQYF.

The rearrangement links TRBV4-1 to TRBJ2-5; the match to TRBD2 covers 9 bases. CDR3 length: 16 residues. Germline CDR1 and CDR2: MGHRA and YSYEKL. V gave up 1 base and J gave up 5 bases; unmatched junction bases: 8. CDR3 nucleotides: TGCGCCAGCAGCCAAGGGAGGACTAGCGTTGGGGAGACCCAGTACTTC. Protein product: CASSQGRTSVGETQYF.

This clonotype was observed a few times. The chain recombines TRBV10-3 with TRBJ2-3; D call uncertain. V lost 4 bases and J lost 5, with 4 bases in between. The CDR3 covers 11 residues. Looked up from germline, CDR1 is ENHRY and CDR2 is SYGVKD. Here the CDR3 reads CAISVGDTQYF. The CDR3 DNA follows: TGTGCCATCAGTGTCGGAGATACGCAGTATTTT.

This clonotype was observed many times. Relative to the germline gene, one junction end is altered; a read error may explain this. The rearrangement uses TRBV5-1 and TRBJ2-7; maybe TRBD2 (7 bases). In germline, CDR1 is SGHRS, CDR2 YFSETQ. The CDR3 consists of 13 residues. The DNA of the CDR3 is TGTGCCAGCAGTTTGGGAGGGGGCTACGAGCAGTACTTC. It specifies CASSLGGGYEQYF. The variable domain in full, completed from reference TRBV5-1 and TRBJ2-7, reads KAGVTQTPRYLIKTRGQQVTLSCSPISGHRSVSWYQQTPGQGLQFLFEYFSETQRNKGNFPGRFSGRQFSNSRSEMNVSTLELGDSALYLCASSLGGGYEQYFGPGTRLTVT.

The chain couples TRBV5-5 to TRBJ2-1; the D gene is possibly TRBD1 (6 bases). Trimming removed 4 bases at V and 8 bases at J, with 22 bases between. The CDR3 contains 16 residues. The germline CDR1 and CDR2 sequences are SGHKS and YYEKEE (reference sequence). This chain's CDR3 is CASSPPGQGNSDEQFF. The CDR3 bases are TGTGCCAGCAGCCCCCCTGGGCAGGGGAACTCAGATGAGCAGTTCTTC.

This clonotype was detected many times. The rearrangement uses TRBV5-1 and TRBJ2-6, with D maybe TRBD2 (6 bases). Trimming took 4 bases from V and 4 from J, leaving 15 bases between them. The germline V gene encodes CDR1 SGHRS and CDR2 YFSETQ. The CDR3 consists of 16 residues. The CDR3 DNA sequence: TGCGCCAGCAGCCGACTAGTTTTTGGCGGGGCCAACGTCCTGACTTTC. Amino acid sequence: CASSRLVFGGANVLTF.

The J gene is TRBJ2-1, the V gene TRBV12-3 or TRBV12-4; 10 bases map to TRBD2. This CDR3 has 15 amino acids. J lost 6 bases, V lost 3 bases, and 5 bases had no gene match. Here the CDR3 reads CASSFGEREGNEQFF. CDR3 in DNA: TGTGCCAGCAGTTTCGGTGAGCGGGAGGGCAATGAGCAGTTCTTC.

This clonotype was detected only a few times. CDR3 DNA sequence: TGTGCCAGCAGTTTAACGGGGCAGGGGGACTATGGCTACACCTTC. Encoded protein: CASSLTGQGDYGYTF. The chain employs TRBV28 and TRBJ1-2; 7 bases map to TRBD1. The CDR3 sequence is 15 residues long. CDR1 is MDHEN and CDR2 is SYDVKM in the germline V gene. Trimming removed 2 bases from V and 3 bases from J; junction bases left unmatched: 6.

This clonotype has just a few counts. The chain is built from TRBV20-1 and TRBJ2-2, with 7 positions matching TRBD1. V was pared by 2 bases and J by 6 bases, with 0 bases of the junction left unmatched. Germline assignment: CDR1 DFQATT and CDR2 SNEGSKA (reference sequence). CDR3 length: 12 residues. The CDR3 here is CSARRGPGELFF. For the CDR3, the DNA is TGCAGTGCTAGAAGGGGGCCCGGGGAGCTGTTTTTT.

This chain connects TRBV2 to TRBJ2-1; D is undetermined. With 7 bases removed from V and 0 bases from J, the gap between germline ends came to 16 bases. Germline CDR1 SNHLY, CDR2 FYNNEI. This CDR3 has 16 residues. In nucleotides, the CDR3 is TGTGCCAGCACCCGGTTGGCTATCAACTCCTACAATGAGCAGTTCTTC. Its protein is CASTRLAINSYNEQFF.